Below, 16 T cell receptor beta chains from the same sample are listed, as sequenced in a study of T cells expressing NK-cell markers. TCRdb reprocessed the 5' RACE reads; each CDR3 protein has one entry and no DNA is given. Seen in this sample are a few hundred thousand distinct CDR3 sequences; the ten most common clones hold 5% to 5.5%. Material for sequencing was blood T cells: a sorted CD56 or NKG2C T cell subset, CD4+ or CD8+ T cells, or bulk PBMC T cells (not recorded which). The receptors derive from a man aged 18-70 years in good health.

The chain carries TRBV12-3 or TRBV12-4 and TRBJ1-4; TCRdb proposes TRBD1, but this gene call is untestable without DNA. This CDR3 spans 14 amino acids. Here the CDR3 reads CASSFQGKNEKLFF.

This rearrangement joins TRBV5-1 to TRBJ1-6; TCRdb gives TRBD1 as the D gene, but with no DNA this cannot be confirmed. Germline CDR1 is SGHRS and CDR2 is YFSETQ. CDR3 size: 14 residues. Here the CDR3 reads CASSSRQDNSPLHF.

The V call is TRBV7-9, the J call TRBJ1-4; TCRdb reports TRBD1, a call that lacks DNA to check it against. CDR3 length: 16 residues. Germline lookup yields CDR1 SEHNR and CDR2 FQNEAQ (reference sequence). The CDR3 reads CASSSTGTALSEKLFF.

The rearrangement uses TRBV6-1 and TRBJ2-2. Germline V lookup: CDR1 MNHNS, CDR2 SASEGT. The CDR3 extends over 14 amino acids. This CDR3 reads CATKPYSNTGELFF.

V is TRBV28 and J is TRBJ2-7; TCRdb designates TRBD2, a call that cannot be tested without DNA. The CDR3 has 17 residues. CDR1 is MDHEN and CDR2 is SYDVKM in the germline V gene. This chain's CDR3 is CASSLALGLPSSYEQYF.

The chain recombines TRBV19 with TRBJ1-1; no DNA is available, so the TRBD1 call from TCRdb remains unchecked. The V gene's germline CDR1 is LNHDA and CDR2 SQIVND (reference sequence). This CDR3 contains 15 residues. The CDR3 spells CASSPPRYTLTEAFF.

The rearrangement uses TRBV3-1 and TRBJ1-3; TCRdb's D call, TRBD1, is unchecked because there is no DNA. Per germline, CDR1 LGHDT and CDR2 YNNKEL (reference sequence). This CDR3 has 14 residues. The CDR3 loop reads CASSRSTAGNTIYF.

The CDR3 spells CASSQGQGAQATQYF. The V gene is TRBV6-1, the J gene TRBJ2-3; no DNA is available, so the TRBD1 call from TCRdb remains unchecked. Germline-derived CDR1 and CDR2 are MNHNS and SASEGT. The CDR3 length is 15 residues.

This chain connects TRBV18 to TRBJ2-1; TCRdb gives TRBD1 as the D gene, but with no DNA this cannot be confirmed. This CDR3 contains 13 residues. CDR1 is KGHSH, CDR2 LQKENI, per germline. Here the CDR3 reads CASSSHRGDEQFF.

The V call is TRBV3-1, the J call TRBJ2-1; TCRdb names TRBD1, which stays unverified in the absence of DNA. CDR3 length equals 15 residues. CDR1 is LGHDT, CDR2 YNNKEL, per germline (reference sequence). CDR3 loop: CASSRRGGGYNEQFF.

The V gene is TRBV6-1, the J gene TRBJ2-4; TCRdb designates TRBD1, a call that cannot be tested without DNA. This CDR3 is built from 15 residues. Germline CDR1 MNHNS, CDR2 SASEGT. The CDR3 loop reads CASSEWGQGANIQYF.

The chain combines TRBV20-1 with TRBJ2-3; there is no DNA to check the TCRdb D call of TRBD1. Germline V CDR1 and CDR2: DFQATT, SNEGSKA (reference sequence). The CDR3 loop spans 18 amino acids. The CDR3 protein is CSFSAGWGGHEFLDTQYF.

The chain is built from TRBV20-1 and TRBJ2-7; the TCRdb D gene call, TRBD1, has no DNA to confirm it. This CDR3 has 14 residues. CDR1 is DFQATT and CDR2 is SNEGSKA in the germline V gene (reference sequence). The chain's CDR3 is CSARDVRGGDEQYF.

The rearrangement links TRBV7-6 to TRBJ2-2; checking the TCRdb D call of TRBD1 is not possible without DNA. Germline assignment: CDR1 SGHVS and CDR2 FNYEAQ. The CDR3 extends over 15 amino acids. The CDR3 loop reads CASSLARQHHGELFF.

The chain has TRBV19 and TRBJ2-1; TCRdb gives TRBD1 as the D gene, but with no DNA this cannot be confirmed. The CDR3 consists of 14 residues. Germline V gives CDR1 LNHDA, CDR2 SQIVND (reference sequence). This CDR3 reads CASSSDGRLDEQFF.

V gene TRBV5-1 combines with J gene TRBJ2-7. The CDR3 runs 14 residues. Germline V gives CDR1 SGHRS, CDR2 YFSETQ. The CDR3 protein is CASSLEFTTYEQYF.